The 3 T cell receptor beta chains reported below all come from one sample, sequenced in a study of T cell responses to AZD1222 COVID-19 vaccine. Using immunoSEQ multiplex PCR, the repertoire was profiled, and TCRdb retains in-frame clones only, with some absent. The table includes about 55,000 clones, roughly nine tenths detected once. Sequenced material: peripheral blood, taken on day 0 of AZD1222 vaccination. The receptors stem from an adult in good health.

This clone was recorded only once. The chain joins TRBV4-2 to TRBJ1-2; tentative D call: TRBD1 (6 bases). CDR1 and CDR2 from the germline V gene are LGHNA and YNFKEQ. This CDR3 region has 15 residues. Trimming shortened V by 1 base and J by 2 bases, and 11 bases separated the two germline ends. As DNA, the CDR3 is TGTGCCAGCAGCCAAGCCGAGGGACAAAACTATGGCTACACCTTC. Its protein is CASSQAEGQNYGYTF.

The chain joins TRBV19 to TRBJ2-2; D is uncertain. Germline V gene data show CDR1 as LNHDA and CDR2 as SQIVND (reference sequence). The CDR3 totals 13 residues. Trimming pared 3 bases from V and 4 bases from J, leaving 6 bases between. CDR3 DNA: TGTGCCAGTAGTATCGGGTTCACCGGGGAGCTGTTTTTT. It translates to CASSIGFTGELFF.

The V and J genes are TRBV19 and TRBJ1-5, with D possibly matching TRBD1 (5 bases). Trimming shortened V by 1 base and J by 4 bases, and 20 bases separated the two germline ends. The CDR3 covers 18 residues. Germline V gene sequence: CDR1 LNHDA, CDR2 SQIVND (reference sequence). The CDR3 loop is CASSIAEGRGNRNQPQHF. The CDR3 nucleotides read TGTGCCAGTAGTATAGCTGAGGGACGGGGAAATAGGAATCAGCCCCAGCATTTT.